This TCR beta chain was sequenced in a study of identical twins. Points from the study as a whole: Twins shared out-of-frame alpha sequences with excess low generation probability.

Unique molecular identifiers were present on the cDNA, which also gained a universal primer site by template switching. Via MiXCR, TCRdb re-called the 5' RACE reads, giving one row per CDR3 protein. The sample lists about 470,000 distinct CDR3 sequences, roughly a quarter occurring once. This clonotype was observed a handful of times. Its antigen is unidentified. The CDR3 sequence is 14 residues long. The germline gives CDR1 SGHRS, CDR2 YFSETQ. The V gene lost 0 bases and the J gene lost 7 bases, with 11 bases spanning the gap. The same sample was also used in a study of T cells expressing NK-cell markers. That study adds: HCMV seropositivity characterized most of the eight sequenced donors, and seronegativity one. In several experiments, an anti-gamma-delta TCR antibody restricted sorting to alpha-beta TCR T cells.

V is TRBV5-1 and J is TRBJ2-1; either TRBD1 or TRBD2 may fit D (5 bases each). Sequenced input: CD4+ T cells sorted from blood. The TCR sequence derives from a woman between 18 and 30 years old in good health. CDR3 protein: CASSLDPGPNEQFF. In DNA, the CDR3 is TGCGCCAGCAGCTTGGATCCGGGGCCGAATGAGCAGTTCTTC.